This T cell receptor beta chain comes out of a study of radiation and T cells in renal cell carcinoma. Study overall: Nephrectomy followed 15 Gy stereotactic body radiation by 4 weeks.

Stated time point: baseline pretreatment blood. Treatment defined: 15 Gy SBRT to primary tumor, nephrectomy 4 weeks later. After SBRT, blood was collected at 2 and 4 weeks, plus baseline. Clear cell pathology was present in this patient's renal cell carcinoma. Profiled with immunoSEQ multiplex PCR; TCRdb holds only in-frame clones, not every one. The sample has just over 95,000 clones, 65% to 90% seen once. In this sample, this clone turned up once. Trimming took 4 bases from V and 2 from J, leaving 20 bases between them. This CDR3 region has 17 residues. From germline, CDR1 is LGHNA and CDR2 YNFKEQ. This material consisted of blood, taken from a patient whose treatment included radiotherapy and nephrectomy. The receptor's source is a man aged 50-59 years with renal cell carcinoma. The rearrangement joins TRBV4-2 to TRBJ2-5; D possibly corresponds to TRBD1 (7 bases). The CDR3 DNA reads as TGTGCCAGCAGCCGTGATCCGGAGGGGGCCCTTCAAGAGACCCAGTACTTC. Its protein product is CASSRDPEGALQETQYF.